The 8 T cell receptor beta chains presented below share a single source sample, sequenced in a study of blood T cells in healthy people across ages. Primers used in a second PCR of about 7 to 12 cycles were a sample-barcoded 5' primer and a J-beta primer mix. TCRdb re-analysed the 5' RACE reads in MiXCR, keeping a single row per CDR3 protein. Of around 710,000 distinct CDR3 sequences listed, roughly 44% are singletons. Input material: blood. The receptors here all came from an older woman in good health.

V and J are TRBV7-3 and TRBJ2-2, with 7 bases fitting TRBD2. Per the germline V gene, CDR1 is SGHTA and CDR2 is FQGTGA. CDR3 size: 14 residues. The ends lost 2 bases at V and 5 bases at J; junction bases unmatched: 2. As DNA, the CDR3 is TGTGCCAGCAGCTTACCCGGGAGGACCGGGGAGCTGTTTTTT. Protein product: CASSLPGRTGELFF. The entire variable domain, with the rest obtained from reference TRBV7-3 and TRBJ2-2, is as follows: GAGVSQTPSNKVTEKGKYVELRCDPISGHTALYWYRQSLGQGPEFLIYFQGTGAADDSGLPNDRFFAVRPEGSVSTLKIQRTERGDSAVYLCASSLPGRTGELFFGEGSRLTVL.

The rearrangement links TRBV6-6 to TRBJ2-7; TRBD1 or TRBD2 may be the D gene (5 bases each). The germline V gene has CDR1 MNHNY and CDR2 SVGAGI (reference sequence). With 3 bases removed from V and 6 bases from J, the gap between germline ends came to 21 bases. This CDR3 is 16 amino acids long. The CDR3 loop is CASSYGRGTFSAEQYF. CDR3 DNA: TGTGCCAGCAGTTATGGGAGAGGGACCTTTAGCGCCGAGCAGTACTTC.

V is TRBV20-1 and J is TRBJ2-3; 9 nucleotides agree with TRBD2. CDR3 length: 15 amino acids. The V and J ends lost 5 bases and 3 bases, in that order; junction bases with no gene match: 9. From germline, CDR1 is DFQATT and CDR2 SNEGSKA (reference sequence). In DNA form, the CDR3 reads TGCAGTGCTTTCCCCGGGACTAGCCGGACAGATACGCAGTATTTT. Amino acid sequence: CSAFPGTSRTDTQYF.

The chain has TRBV20-1 and TRBJ1-3; D remains unclear. CDR3 size: 15 residues. In germline, CDR1 is DFQATT, CDR2 SNEGSKA (reference sequence). Trimming removed 0 bases at V and 1 base at J, with 10 bases between. The CDR3 protein is CSARDDFSSGNTIYF. The CDR3 bases are TGCAGTGCTAGAGATGATTTTAGTTCTGGAAACACCATATATTTT.

To note about this clonotype: This may come from a read error, since a much larger clone is one base off. This chain uses TRBV12-3 or TRBV12-4 with TRBJ2-3; unclear D gene. This CDR3 contains 12 residues. This CDR3 reads CANSHGTDTQYF. In nucleotides, the CDR3 is TGTGCCAACAGTCATGGCACAGATACGCAGTATTTT.

This chain uses TRBV28 with TRBJ2-1; TRBD2 agrees at 7 bases. The CDR3 runs to 15 residues. The germline gives CDR1 MDHEN, CDR2 SYDVKM. V lost 11 bases, J lost 2 bases, and 12 bases stayed unmatched. CDR3 residues: CALAEEREPYNEQFF. In DNA, the CDR3 is TGTGCCCTCGCCGAGGAGCGGGAACCCTACAATGAGCAGTTCTTC.

The CDR3 loop reads CASNPNAGTYEQYF. Written as DNA, the CDR3 is TGTGCCAGCAACCCCAATGCGGGCACCTACGAGCAGTACTTC. The chain is built from TRBV7-2 and TRBJ2-4; TRBD2 is a possible D gene (5 bases). The J call may be mistaken, given a closer DNA end match to TRBJ2-7. CDR3 length: 14 amino acids. The germline gives CDR1 SGHTA, CDR2 FQGNSA.

This clonotype was counted a few times. V and J are TRBV5-5 and TRBJ2-7, with 8 bases fitting TRBD2. V trimming: 3 bases; J trimming: 5 bases; junction bases outside the gene matches: 7. The CDR3 is made up of 14 amino acids. Germline CDR1 reads SGHKS; CDR2 reads YYEKEE (reference sequence). The CDR3 is CASSYGTRTHEQYF. In nucleotides, the CDR3 is TGTGCCAGCAGCTACGGGACTAGGACCCACGAGCAGTACTTC.